This is a list of T cell receptor beta chains from one sample in a study of response to subunit inactivated influenza vaccine. TCRdb recomputed calls from the RT-PCR reads with MiXCR, one row per CDR3 protein. The sample records more than 150,000 distinct CDR3 sequences, around a tenth being singletons. Sequenced material: CD8+ T cells sorted from PBMCs, taken less than 30 months after vaccination. These receptors originate from a man aged 50 to 69 who received an inactivated influenza vaccine. Each CDR3 is given with its conserved first and last residue. A D gene is named only where the DNA matches it firmly.

cdr3_aa	d_call	v_call	j_call
CASSGLFNYGYTF	.	TRBV4-1	TRBJ1-2
CASSLERVTYEQYF	.	TRBV12-3/TRBV12-4	TRBJ2-7
CASSPNPGPSYNEQFF	.	TRBV7-6	TRBJ2-1
CASSPQRQSKNIQYF	.	TRBV6-1	TRBJ2-4
CASSISGNTGELFF	.	TRBV12-3/TRBV12-4	TRBJ2-2
CASISSGGVDEQFF	TRBD2	TRBV12-3/TRBV12-4	TRBJ2-1
CAIRTSGSIYEQYF	TRBD2	TRBV10-3	TRBJ2-7
CSARDRRVPYEQYF	.	TRBV20-1	TRBJ2-7
CASSKEGNSYEQYF	.	TRBV7-9	TRBJ2-7
CASSFSGTSGGPMQFF	TRBD2	TRBV7-9	TRBJ2-1
CASSPLEGEAYNSPLHF	.	TRBV2	TRBJ1-6
CSATPDRGLYNEQFF	TRBD1	TRBV20-1	TRBJ2-1
CAISGLQQNTEAFF	.	TRBV10-3	TRBJ1-1
CASSDSGSTDTQYF	TRBD2	TRBV9	TRBJ2-3
CASSLGHDEQFF	.	TRBV6-2/TRBV6-3	TRBJ2-1
CASSIYETGELFF	.	TRBV19	TRBJ2-2
CASSSLAGEQYF	TRBD2	TRBV12-3/TRBV12-4	TRBJ2-7
CASSSTRDGYEQYF	.	TRBV9	TRBJ2-7
CSAPGDRVYEQYF	TRBD1	TRBV20-1	TRBJ2-7
CASSGTRDFYGYTF	.	TRBV5-6	TRBJ1-2
CASSLVLWETQYF	.	TRBV28	TRBJ2-5
CASSQDGANPLRQYF	.	TRBV4-3	TRBJ2-7
CASAQTSETQYF	.	TRBV6-2/TRBV6-3	TRBJ2-5
CASSLVVGALGAFF	.	TRBV5-5	TRBJ1-1
CASSSQGATYEQYF	TRBD1	TRBV27	TRBJ2-7
CAWSVGRGWSPLHF	TRBD1	TRBV30	TRBJ1-6
CASSYIPGGDQPDTQYF	TRBD2	TRBV6-2/TRBV6-3	TRBJ2-3
CASIRGLGQRQNEQFF	.	TRBV6-1	TRBJ2-1
CASRSGQAYEQYF	.	TRBV5-1	TRBJ2-7
CASSQVPFGSYNEQFF	.	TRBV4-2	TRBJ2-1
CASSFESTSGASSYNEQFF	TRBD2	TRBV5-6	TRBJ2-1
CASSILAGGNIYEQYF	TRBD2	TRBV11-2	TRBJ2-7
CASSVGLGPIGEQFF	TRBD2	TRBV7-6	TRBJ2-1
CASFGGSPPPSIVLFYGYTF	.	TRBV5-1	TRBJ1-2
CASSSWPDNEQFF	.	TRBV11-2	TRBJ2-1
CSATGTIYNEQFF	.	TRBV20-1	TRBJ2-1
CASSDYSGAKETQYF	TRBD2	TRBV10-2	TRBJ2-5
CASSRPAAGFNEQFF	.	TRBV6-1	TRBJ2-1
CAIRRGIIGEQYF	.	TRBV10-3	TRBJ2-7
CASSETGTGSPLHF	.	TRBV10-1	TRBJ1-6
CASSQEFGGGPHNEQFF	.	TRBV4-2	TRBJ2-1
CSAGKRGGNNEQFF	TRBD2	TRBV20-1	TRBJ2-1
CASSFWGQDEQYF	.	TRBV5-1	TRBJ2-7